Included here is one T cell receptor (beta chain) sequence, with context. Using immunoSEQ multiplex PCR, the repertoire was profiled, and TCRdb retains in-frame clones only, with some absent. The sample has fewer than 250,000 clones, around 89% seen once. The data derive from a study of blood T cell repertoires in COVID-19. Across the whole study: T cells, B-cell-depleted T cells, or PBMCs supplied cDNA or gDNA.

The material sequenced was PBMCs or T cells enriched from blood (not recorded which). The TCR originated in a man in his fifties who had been exposed to COVID-19.

The chain's CDR3 is CSVEGGVNTEAFF. In DNA, the CDR3 is TGCAGCGTTGAGGGAGGGGTGAACACTGAAGCTTTCTTT. This chain links TRBV29-1 with TRBJ1-1; possible D gene TRBD1, 5 bases. The germline V and J ends were trimmed by 3 bases and 0 bases, with 8 bases remaining between them. The CDR3 extends over 13 amino acids. CDR1 is SQVTM and CDR2 is ANQGSEA in the germline V gene.